This T cell receptor beta chain originates from a study of T cells in Graves' hyperthyroidism and ophthalmopathy. Study context: Peripheral blood was taken when the disease was first diagnosed, before any treatment began. General observations from the study: Blood also carried most thyroid clonotypes expanded above 0.001.

Diagnoses rested on clinical symptoms, serum thyroxine and TRAb, thyroid ultrasound and orbital computed tomography. Using about 10 ml of fresh peripheral blood, PBMCs were prepared. The germline gives CDR1 SGHTA, CDR2 FQGTGA. Between the trimmed V and J ends, which lost 0 bases and 0 bases, there was a span of 12 bases. This CDR3 comprises 16 residues. TCR beta CDR3 regions were amplified from RNA transcripts. HTBI primers were used for first-round RT-PCR of the TCR CDR3. TCRdb fed the multiplex PCR reads into MiXCR, producing one record per CDR3 protein. Among nearly 600,000 distinct CDR3 sequences listed, over 12% were seen once. This clonotype came up many times. Its target is unknown.

This clonotype was obtained from a woman aged 18-29 years with Graves' ophthalmopathy. Sequencing was performed on blood. The V call is TRBV7-3, the J call TRBJ2-7, with a tentative D call TRBD2 (5 bases). The CDR3 sequence is CASSLTGISTSYEQYF. The CDR3 DNA reads TGTGCCAGCAGCTTAACCGGGATTTCTACCTCCTACGAGCAGTACTTC.